What follows are 29 T cell receptor beta chains derived from one specimen sequenced in a study of shared clonotypes between healthy human individuals. TCRdb's table, derived via immunoSEQ multiplex PCR, lists solely in-frame clones and lacks some. The sample comprises millions of clones, around 94% of which are singletons, and around 0.14% rests with the top ten. Material: naive CD4+ T cells sorted from blood. The subset denotes: CD45RA+ positively selected. The receptors were gathered from a man younger than 35 in good health.

The chain combines TRBV5-1 with TRBJ2-3; no definite D call. This CDR3 is 17 amino acids long. With 4 bases removed from V and 0 bases from J, the gap between germline ends came to 18 bases. Germline CDR1 SGHRS, CDR2 YFSETQ. The CDR3: CASSRQPPRSSTDTQYF. Here the CDR3 DNA reads TGCGCCAGCAGCCGTCAGCCCCCAAGGAGCAGCACAGATACGCAGTATTTT.

This clone was found once. Its ends do not fully match the called genes, so a read error is possible. This chain joins TRBV28 and TRBJ1-1; D unclear. From germline, CDR1 is MDHEN and CDR2 SYDVKM. The CDR3 runs 12 residues. Here the CDR3 DNA reads TGTGCCACCAGTGTAGGAACTACTGAAGCTTTCTTT. As protein: CATSVGTTEAFF.

Note on this clone: The junction departs from the called germline gene at one end, perhaps through a read error. This chain joins TRBV18 and TRBJ2-5, with 7 bases identical to TRBD2. This CDR3 is 14 amino acids long. CDR1 is KGHSH, CDR2 LQKENI, per germline. The CDR3 spells CASSPPGLPSGVNF. The CDR3 DNA sequence: TGTGCCAGCTCACCACCGGGCCTGCCTAGCGGCGTCAACTTC.

V and J are TRBV4-3 and TRBJ1-5; D is undetermined. This CDR3 has 14 amino acids. The germline gives CDR1 LGHNA, CDR2 YSLEER. The V and J ends lost 0 bases and 3 bases respectively, with 6 bases between them. The CDR3 reads CASSQDPHNQPQHF. CDR3 sequence (DNA): TGCGCCAGCAGCCAAGATCCTCACAATCAGCCCCAGCATTTT.

This rearrangement joins TRBV27 to TRBJ2-7, with D possibly matching TRBD1 (6 bases). The CDR3 contains 14 residues. The V gene's germline CDR1 is MNHEY and CDR2 SMNVEV (reference sequence). Trimming cost V 3 bases and J 6 bases, with 15 bases left between them. CDR3 bases: TGTGCCAGCAGTTTCAGGGGATCGATCGCCGAGCAGTACTTC. This encodes CASSFRGSIAEQYF.

The chain has TRBV6-6 and TRBJ1-1; D is unresolved. The CDR3 has 13 residues. Germline V CDR1 and CDR2: MNHNY, SVGAGI (reference sequence). Deletions cut 6 bases from V and 3 bases from J, with 11 bases between. This chain's CDR3 is CASSQIQDTEAFF. Written as DNA, the CDR3 is TGTGCCAGCAGCCAAATCCAGGACACTGAAGCTTTCTTT.

The gene calls are TRBV18 and TRBJ2-3; TRBD2 agrees at 10 bases. This CDR3 spans 16 amino acids. Germline V gene data show CDR1 as KGHSH and CDR2 as LQKENI. The V and J ends lost 0 bases and 4 bases, in that order; junction bases with no gene match: 4. The CDR3 coding sequence is TGTGCCAGCTCACCACCTAGCGGGGGGTTCCCAGATACGCAGTATTTT. Protein sequence: CASSPPSGGFPDTQYF.

The chain uses TRBV19 and TRBJ1-3; D call uncertain. Germline V CDR1 and CDR2: LNHDA, SQIVND (reference sequence). The CDR3 is made up of 13 amino acids. V lost 6 bases to trimming and J lost 3 bases, with 9 bases between them. The CDR3: CASSPWGGNTIYF. In nucleotides, the CDR3 is TGTGCCAGTAGCCCGTGGGGTGGAAACACCATATATTTT.

The chain joins TRBV5-1 to TRBJ1-2; TRBD1 might be the D (5 bases). CDR3 size: 12 residues. From germline, CDR1 is SGHRS and CDR2 YFSETQ. V was clipped by 3 bases and J by 4 bases, with 7 bases between them. The CDR3 protein is CASSSTGYGYTF. In DNA form, the CDR3 reads TGCGCCAGCAGCTCAACAGGCTATGGCTACACCTTC.

The genes are TRBV7-2 and TRBJ2-7; D may be TRBD2 (6 bases). With 1 base removed from V and 4 bases from J, the gap between germline ends came to 17 bases. CDR3 length: 16 amino acids. CDR1 and CDR2 (germline): SGHTA, FQGNSA. In nucleotides, the CDR3 is TGTGCCAGCAGCTTAGGTGGGGGGATTTCGTCTTACGAGCAGTACTTC. Translating it yields CASSLGGGISSYEQYF.

With regard to this clone: Distinct nucleotide sequences in the sample also encode this CDR3. The chain has TRBV19 and TRBJ2-5, with 7 bases lining up with TRBD1. The junction had 3 bases not matched to a gene; V was cut back by 6 bases and J by 2 bases. Germline-derived CDR1 and CDR2 are LNHDA and SQIVND (reference sequence). The CDR3 has 13 residues. CDR3 sequence reads: CASSPGQQETQYF. DNA of the CDR3: TGTGCCAGTAGCCCGGGACAGCAAGAGACCCAGTACTTC. The full variable domain, rest sourced from reference TRBV19 and TRBJ2-5, is DGGITQSPKYLFRKEGQNVTLSCEQNLNHDAMYWYRQDPGQGLRLIYYSQIVNDFQKGDIAEGYSVSREKKESFPLTVTSAQKNPTAFYLCASSPGQQETQYFGPGTRLLVL.

This clone was found once. The chain carries TRBV27 and TRBJ1-5; weak D call: TRBD1 (6 bases). Germline V gene lookup returns CDR1 MNHEY and CDR2 SMNVEV (reference sequence). The CDR3 totals 15 residues. V shed 0 bases and J shed 7 bases, with 13 bases lying between them. The DNA of the CDR3 is TGTGCCAGCAGTTTATCCGGGGGCTCGGGGCAGCCCCAGCATTTT. Protein sequence: CASSLSGGSGQPQHF.

Concerning this clone itself: A junction boundary mismatches the germline segment, possibly from a read error. The CDR3, as DNA: TGTGCCATTTCGACCGGGACAGGGGCGAATACCGGGGAGCTGTTTTTT. It encodes CAISTGTGANTGELFF. This chain connects TRBV25-1 to TRBJ2-2; 10 bases match TRBD1. Germline V gene sequence: CDR1 MGHDK, CDR2 SYGVNS. The CDR3 covers 16 residues. The whole variable domain, remainder taken from reference TRBV25-1 and TRBJ2-2, is EADIYQTPRYLVIGTGKKITLECSQTMGHDKMYWYQQDPGMELHLIHYSYGVNSTEKGDLSSESTVSRIRTEHFPLTLESARPSHTSQYLCAISTGTGANTGELFFGEGSRLTVL.

J is TRBJ1-3 and V is TRBV30, with 7 bases fitting TRBD1. V was clipped by 7 bases and J by 1 base; unmatched bases: 7. Germline assignment: CDR1 GTSNPN and CDR2 SVGIG (reference sequence). This CDR3 region has 14 residues. The CDR3 DNA reads TGTGCCTCCGACAGGGTCGGTTCTGGAAACACCATATATTTT. This sequence encodes CASDRVGSGNTIYF.

This chain connects TRBV29-1 to TRBJ2-5; TRBD1 is a possible D gene (6 bases). CDR1 is SQVTM and CDR2 is ANQGSEA in the germline V gene. V was cut by 7 bases and J by 1 base, with 13 bases left in between. The CDR3 totals 13 residues. CDR3: CSGIQGIQETQYF. DNA for the CDR3: TGCAGCGGTATACAGGGAATCCAAGAGACCCAGTACTTC.

The chain joins TRBV5-4 to TRBJ1-2; 10 nucleotides agree with TRBD1. This CDR3 spans 14 amino acids. Germline lookup yields CDR1 SGHNT and CDR2 YYREEE (reference sequence). The ends lost 4 bases at V and 11 bases at J; junction bases unmatched: 11. The CDR3 region has the DNA TGTGCCAGCAGCCAAGGACAGGGGGTTGGTGAATACACCTTC. Translated, it gives CASSQGQGVGEYTF.

The rearrangement uses TRBV5-6 and TRBJ2-7; maybe TRBD1 (6 bases). The V end was cut by 3 bases, the J end by 1 base, with 17 bases between. Germline loops: CDR1 SGHDT, CDR2 YYEEEE. The CDR3 runs 16 residues. The CDR3 loop is CASSSGTGIGSYEQYF. For the CDR3, the DNA is TGTGCCAGCAGCTCAGGAACAGGGATTGGATCCTACGAGCAGTACTTC.

CDR3 region: CASTMSLETQYF. For the CDR3, the DNA is TGTGCCAGCACCATGTCGCTCGAGACCCAGTACTTC. This chain joins TRBV7-2 and TRBJ2-5; D is unclear. Germline V gives CDR1 SGHTA, CDR2 FQGNSA. The CDR3 runs 12 residues. Trimming removed 7 bases at V and 5 bases at J, with 11 bases between.

The count of this clone is one. The sample contains more than one DNA sequence encoding this CDR3. This chain connects TRBV7-9 to TRBJ1-6, with D perhaps matching TRBD1 (5 bases). The CDR3 covers 14 residues. The germline CDR1 and CDR2 sequences are SEHNR and FQNEAQ (reference sequence). Trimming took 5 bases from V and 6 from J, leaving 11 bases between them. CDR3 in DNA: TGTGCCAGCAGCCTTTCCGGGGGTAATTCACCCCTCCACTTT. This gives the protein CASSLSGGNSPLHF.

V is TRBV11-2 and J is TRBJ1-1, with a weak D call TRBD1 (5 bases). Trimming pared 4 bases from V and 5 bases from J, leaving 11 bases between. The germline V gene encodes CDR1 SGHAT and CDR2 FQNNGV. The CDR3 is made up of 13 amino acids. The CDR3 protein is CASSSQGKTEAFF. CDR3 in DNA: TGTGCCAGCAGCTCTCAGGGAAAAACTGAAGCTTTCTTT.

The J gene is TRBJ2-7, the V gene TRBV10-3; 7 nucleotides match TRBD2. Germline CDR1 reads ENHRY; CDR2 reads SYGVKD. V was clipped by 7 bases and J by 2 bases; unmatched bases: 8. This CDR3 has 14 residues. CDR3 region: CAITNGEGTYEQYF. The CDR3 coding sequence is TGTGCCATCACCAATGGGGAGGGCACCTACGAGCAGTACTTC.

The chain has TRBV9 and TRBJ2-3, with 10 nucleotides matching TRBD2. The CDR3 is 17 residues long. Germline lookup yields CDR1 SGDLS and CDR2 YYNGEE. The junction had 8 bases not matched to a gene; V was cut back by 4 bases and J by 0 bases. The CDR3 region is CASSTSGNPPSTDTQYF. CDR3 DNA: TGTGCCAGCAGCACTAGCGGGAATCCTCCTAGCACAGATACGCAGTATTTT.

About this clone itself: Other DNA sequences in the sample encode the same CDR3. The rearrangement links TRBV19 to TRBJ1-5; no clear D. Germline V gives CDR1 LNHDA, CDR2 SQIVND (reference sequence). Between the trimmed V and J ends, which lost 4 bases and 2 bases, there was a span of 9 bases. The length of the CDR3 is 14 residues. CDR3 sequence (DNA): TGTGCCAGTAGTACATCCGGGGGCAATCAGCCCCAGCATTTT. Amino acid sequence: CASSTSGGNQPQHF.

The chain joins TRBV25-1 to TRBJ1-4, with no clear D. Germline-derived CDR1 and CDR2 are MGHDK and SYGVNS. Trimming stripped 3 bases from V and 3 bases from J, with 8 bases between. The CDR3 has 14 residues. The CDR3 DNA is TGTGCCAGCAGTGAGAATCCATCTAATGAAAAACTGTTTTTT. Amino acid sequence: CASSENPSNEKLFF.

The V call is TRBV5-4, the J call TRBJ2-5, with no clear D. V dropped 0 bases and J dropped 0 bases, with 6 bases sitting between them. The CDR3 spans 14 residues. Germline CDR1 reads SGHNT; CDR2 reads YYREEE (reference sequence). CDR3 loop: CASSLGGNQETQYF. The CDR3 DNA reads TGTGCCAGCAGCTTGGGGGGTAACCAAGAGACCCAGTACTTC. The variable domain in full, completed from reference TRBV5-4 and TRBJ2-5, reads ETGVTQSPTHLIKTRGQQVTLRCSSQSGHNTVSWYQQALGQGPQFIFQYYREEENGRGNFPPRFSGLQFPNYSSELNVNALELDDSALYLCASSLGGNQETQYFGPGTRLLVL.

The chain couples TRBV5-1 to TRBJ2-2, with D possibly TRBD2 on 6 matching bases. The CDR3 extends over 16 amino acids. The germline gives CDR1 SGHRS, CDR2 YFSETQ. With 4 bases removed from V and 4 bases from J, the gap between germline ends came to 17 bases. CDR3 DNA sequence: TGCGCCAGCAGCGGTTCTAGCGATTTTGGCACCGGGGAGCTGTTTTTT. Amino acids: CASSGSSDFGTGELFF.

Worth noting for this clone: The same CDR3 is also encoded by other DNA sequences in this sample. The chain has TRBV6-5 and TRBJ2-1; TRBD2 matches 11 bases. Germline CDR1 and CDR2: MNHEY and SVGAGI. The CDR3 has 15 residues. The junction had 3 bases not matched to a gene; V was cut back by 6 bases and J by 2 bases. In DNA form, the CDR3 reads TGTGCCAGCAGCCTTAGCGGGGGGGCCTACAATGAGCAGTTCTTC. Protein product: CASSLSGGAYNEQFF.

The chain uses TRBV4-2 and TRBJ2-4; D unresolved. CDR3 size: 14 residues. CDR1 is LGHNA and CDR2 is YNFKEQ in the germline V gene. V gave up 0 bases and J gave up 1 base, with 4 bases separating them. In nucleotides, the CDR3 is TGTGCCAGCAGCCAAGAGGGGGCCAAAAACATTCAGTACTTC. This gives the protein CASSQEGAKNIQYF.

V gene TRBV7-6 combines with J gene TRBJ2-5; 10 bases align to TRBD2. Germline loops: CDR1 SGHVS, CDR2 FNYEAQ. The V gene end was trimmed by 5 bases and the J gene end by 3 bases; junction bases not matched to a gene: 6. CDR3 length equals 15 residues. The CDR3 DNA sequence: TGTGCCAGCAGCGCCCGACTAGCGGGTGAAGAGACCCAGTACTTC. Amino acid sequence: CASSARLAGEETQYF. Using reference TRBV7-6 and TRBJ2-5 for the parts outside the CDR3, the full variable domain is GAGVSQSPRYKVTKRGQDVALRCDPISGHVSLYWYRQALGQGPEFLTYFNYEAQQDKSGLPNDRFSAERPEGSISTLTIQRTEQRDSAMYRCASSARLAGEETQYFGPGTRLLVL.